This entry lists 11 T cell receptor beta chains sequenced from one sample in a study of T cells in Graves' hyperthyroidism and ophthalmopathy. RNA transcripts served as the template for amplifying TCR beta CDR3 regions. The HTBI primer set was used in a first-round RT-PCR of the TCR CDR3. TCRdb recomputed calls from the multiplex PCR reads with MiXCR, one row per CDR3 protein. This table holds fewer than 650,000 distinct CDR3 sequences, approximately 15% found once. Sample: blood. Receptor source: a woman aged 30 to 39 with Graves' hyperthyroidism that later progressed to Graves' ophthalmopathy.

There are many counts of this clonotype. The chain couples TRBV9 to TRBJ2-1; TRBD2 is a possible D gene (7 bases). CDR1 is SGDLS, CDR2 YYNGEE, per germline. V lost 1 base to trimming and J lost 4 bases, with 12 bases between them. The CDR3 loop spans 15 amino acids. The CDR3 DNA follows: TGTGCCAGCAGCGTATCGGGGAGGGGGTACAATGAGCAGTTCTTC. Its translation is CASSVSGRGYNEQFF.

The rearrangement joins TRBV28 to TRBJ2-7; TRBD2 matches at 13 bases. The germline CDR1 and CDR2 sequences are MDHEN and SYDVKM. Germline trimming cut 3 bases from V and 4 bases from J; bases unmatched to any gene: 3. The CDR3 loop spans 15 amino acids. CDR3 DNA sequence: TGTGCCAGCAGTTTCACTAGCGGGAGGGCTTACGAGCAGTACTTC. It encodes CASSFTSGRAYEQYF.

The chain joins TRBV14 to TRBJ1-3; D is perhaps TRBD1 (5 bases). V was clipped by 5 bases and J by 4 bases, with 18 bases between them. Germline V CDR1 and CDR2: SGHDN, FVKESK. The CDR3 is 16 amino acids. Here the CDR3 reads CASSAPGALGGNTIYF. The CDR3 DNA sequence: TGTGCCAGCAGCGCCCCCGGGGCTCTGGGGGGAAACACCATATATTTT.

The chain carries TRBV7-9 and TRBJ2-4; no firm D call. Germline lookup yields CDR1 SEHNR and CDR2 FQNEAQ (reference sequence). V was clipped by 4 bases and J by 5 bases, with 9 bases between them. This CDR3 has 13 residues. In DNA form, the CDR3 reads TGTGCCAGCAGCTGCTCTATGGAAAACATTCAGTACTTC. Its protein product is CASSCSMENIQYF.

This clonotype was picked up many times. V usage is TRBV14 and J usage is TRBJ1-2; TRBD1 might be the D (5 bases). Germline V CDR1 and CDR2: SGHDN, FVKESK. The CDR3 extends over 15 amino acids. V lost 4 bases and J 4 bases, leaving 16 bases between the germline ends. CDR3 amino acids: CASSPGASVLYGYTF. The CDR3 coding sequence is TGTGCCAGCAGCCCCGGGGCCTCCGTGCTCTATGGCTACACCTTC.

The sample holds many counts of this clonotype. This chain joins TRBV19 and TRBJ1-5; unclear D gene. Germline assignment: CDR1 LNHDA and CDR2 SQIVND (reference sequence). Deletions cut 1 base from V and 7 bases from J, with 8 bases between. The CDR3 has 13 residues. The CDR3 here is CASSIGGRQPQHF. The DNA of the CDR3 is TGTGCCAGTAGTATAGGTGGACGGCAGCCCCAGCATTTT.

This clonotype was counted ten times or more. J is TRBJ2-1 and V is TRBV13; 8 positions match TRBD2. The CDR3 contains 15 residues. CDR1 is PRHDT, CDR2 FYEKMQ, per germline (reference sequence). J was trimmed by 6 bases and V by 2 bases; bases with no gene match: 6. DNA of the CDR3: TGTGCCAGCAGCTTACGGTTAACTAGCGGCAATGAGCAGTTCTTC. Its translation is CASSLRLTSGNEQFF.

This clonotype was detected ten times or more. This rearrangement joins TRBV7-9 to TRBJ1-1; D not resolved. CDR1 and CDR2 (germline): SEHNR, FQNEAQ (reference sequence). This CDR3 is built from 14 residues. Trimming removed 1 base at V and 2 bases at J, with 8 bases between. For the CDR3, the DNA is TGTGCCAGCAGCTTAGGTTTGGTTAACACTGAAGCTTTCTTT. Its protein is CASSLGLVNTEAFF.

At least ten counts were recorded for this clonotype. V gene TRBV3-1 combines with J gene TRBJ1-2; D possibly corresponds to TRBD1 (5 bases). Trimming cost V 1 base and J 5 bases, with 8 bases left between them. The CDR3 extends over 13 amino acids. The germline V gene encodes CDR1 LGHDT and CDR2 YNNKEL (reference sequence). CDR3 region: CASSQVGGYGYTF. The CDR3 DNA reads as TGTGCCAGCAGCCAAGTTGGGGGGTATGGCTACACCTTC.

The CDR3 sequence is CASEYSGRNYNEQFF. DNA for the CDR3: TGTGCCAGCGAATATAGCGGGAGGAACTACAATGAGCAGTTCTTC. The chain employs TRBV6-2 or TRBV6-3 and TRBJ2-1; 10 bases fit TRBD2. CDR1 and CDR2 from the germline V gene are MNHEY and SVGEGT. The CDR3 is 15 amino acids. V shed 8 bases, J shed 3 bases, and the junction held 7 bases outside the gene matches.

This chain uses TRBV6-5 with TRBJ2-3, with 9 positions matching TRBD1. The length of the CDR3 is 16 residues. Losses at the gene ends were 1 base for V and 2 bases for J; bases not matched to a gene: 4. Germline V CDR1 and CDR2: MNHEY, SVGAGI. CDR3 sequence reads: CASSYYTGGHTDTQYF. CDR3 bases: TGTGCCAGCAGTTACTATACAGGGGGCCACACAGATACGCAGTATTTT.